This T cell receptor beta chain was identified during a study of beta chain features in type 1 diabetes. Study information: Sorted cell examination encompassed 100,000,000 or so cells across all samples.

Note on this clone: The target antigen is unknown.

Study-level results: For Type 1 diabetes patients, all four CD4+ subsets carried TCRB CDR3s that were moderately but significantly shorter.

Trimming cost V 2 bases and J 0 bases, with 4 bases left between them. Germline CDR1 SGHVS, CDR2 FQNEAQ. The CDR3 runs 14 residues. Sorting based on CD45RO/CCR7/CD25/CD127/CD95/CD27 separated CD4+ naive, central memory, regulatory and stem cell-like memory cells. What was sequenced were expressed TCRB transcripts, since all of the isolated RNA had been reverse transcribed. Using immunoSEQ multiplex PCR, the repertoire was profiled, and TCRdb retains in-frame clones only, with some absent. The table has more than 140,000 clones, about 9.1% seen once; the top ten hold 0.55% to 0.75%. This receptor was taken from a woman in her thirties or forties in good health. The sequenced sample was central memory CD4+ T cells from blood. The rearrangement joins TRBV7-8 to TRBJ1-4; no reliable D call. The CDR3 is CASSLPTTNEKLFF. The CDR3, as DNA: TGTGCCAGCAGCTTACCCACAACTAATGAAAAACTGTTTTTT.